The 3 T cell receptor beta chains below were found in one sample sequenced in a study of glioma-infiltrating T cells. TCR alpha and beta CDR3 regions were amplified from RNA using iRepertoire nested multiplex PCR. Each CDR3 protein gets one entry after TCRdb re-called the multiplex PCR reads with MiXCR. Here the sample spans approximately 190,000 distinct CDR3 sequences, around 30% being singletons. Sequences were obtained from glioma tissue, nonneoplastic brain tissue, or PBMCs (not recorded which). These receptors were collected from a human donor with low-grade glioma or glioblastoma, undergoing nonglioma brain surgery, or in good health (not recorded which).

The count of this clonotype is one. One base away lies a much larger clone, so this may be a sequencing read error. This rearrangement joins TRBV2 to TRBJ2-3; TRBD2 might be the D (5 bases). V was clipped by 6 bases and J by 12 bases, with 16 bases between them. The germline V gene encodes CDR1 SNHLY and CDR2 FYNNEI. The CDR3 runs 12 residues. CDR3 bases: TGTGCCAGCAGCATCATAGTCGGGATCCAGTATTTT. Translation gives CASSIIVGIQYF.

This clonotype was found many times. The chain employs TRBV28 and TRBJ2-7; no clear D gene. From germline, CDR1 is MDHEN and CDR2 SYDVKM. This CDR3 is 12 amino acids long. Trimming stripped 3 bases from V and 9 bases from J, with 12 bases between. CDR3 sequence: CASSFSTALQYF. The CDR3 coding sequence is TGTGCCAGCAGTTTTTCCACAGCCTTGCAGTACTTC.

On this clonotype: A much larger clone lies a single base off, so this may be a read error. This chain joins TRBV11-2 and TRBJ2-1; maybe TRBD2 (5 bases). The CDR3 is made up of 15 amino acids. CDR1 is SGHAT and CDR2 is FQNNGV in the germline V gene. With 8 bases removed from V and 7 bases from J, the gap between germline ends came to 21 bases. The CDR3 protein is CASGPTMTITNEQFF. In DNA form, the CDR3 reads TGTGCCAGCGGCCCAACGATGACTATAACAAATGAGCAGTTCTTC.